The TCR beta chain described here comes from a study of control samples from healthy donors and cancer patients. Some clones are missing from TCRdb's copy, which holds only in-frame ones; the method was immunoSEQ multiplex PCR. Among tens of thousands of clones listed, under 90% were seen once. Trimming stripped 6 bases from V and 4 bases from J, with 12 bases between. CDR1 is SGHAT, CDR2 FQNNGV, per germline. There are 14 residues in the CDR3. The sequenced sample was blood. This chain joins TRBV11-2 and TRBJ2-2; TRBD2 might be the D (6 bases). This clonotype originated in a man aged 45-60 years in good health. The CDR3 DNA reads TGTGCCAGCAGGACGATGCGGGGCACCGGGGAGCTGTTTTTT. It codes for CASRTMRGTGELFF.